The 28 T cell receptor beta chains below were found in one sample sequenced in a study of blood T cell repertoires in COVID-19. Generated by immunoSEQ multiplex PCR, the TCRdb table keeps only in-frame clones and is missing some. The sample has approximately 200,000 clones; approximately 80% are singletons. Sequences were obtained from PBMCs or T cells enriched from blood (not recorded which). These receptor sequences come from a man in his forties or fifties who had recovered from COVID-19.

The rearrangement links TRBV24-1 to TRBJ2-3; a weak D match, TRBD1 (6 bases). Per the germline V gene, CDR1 is KGHDR and CDR2 is SFDVKD. Trimming removed 2 bases at V and 4 bases at J, with 24 bases between. This CDR3 contains 19 residues. The CDR3 sequence is CATSDSRGHTPKAADTQYF. CDR3 in DNA: TGTGCCACCAGTGATTCGAGGGGACACACCCCAAAAGCCGCAGATACGCAGTATTTT.

The V call is TRBV27, the J call TRBJ2-7; D might be TRBD1 (6 bases). This CDR3 is 13 amino acids long. CDR1 and CDR2 (germline): MNHEY, SMNVEV (reference sequence). V was shortened by 3 bases and J by 4 bases, with 10 bases between the two germline ends. The CDR3 DNA is TGTGCCAGCAGTTTGACAGGCGATTACGAGCAGTACTTC. Protein: CASSLTGDYEQYF.

The rearrangement joins TRBV18 to TRBJ1-6; 9 bases map to TRBD1. The J segment lost 3 bases and the V segment lost 3 bases, leaving 3 bases of the junction unmatched. The V gene's germline CDR1 is KGHSH and CDR2 LQKENI. CDR3 length: 16 residues. The CDR3 nucleotides read TGTGCCAGCTCACCGGGACAGGGATTCTATAATTCACCCCTCCACTTT. It codes for CASSPGQGFYNSPLHF.

The chain has TRBV18 and TRBJ2-3; no firm D call. The ends were cut back, 3 bases at V and 0 bases at J, with 4 bases in the middle. Germline CDR1 and CDR2: KGHSH and LQKENI. This CDR3 region has 13 residues. DNA for the CDR3: TGTGCCAGCTCACCGGCAAGCACAGATACGCAGTATTTT. Translated: CASSPASTDTQYF.

The chain is built from TRBV29-1 and TRBJ2-5, with 8 positions matching TRBD2. CDR1 and CDR2 from the germline V gene are SQVTM and ANQGSEA. The CDR3 has 12 amino acids. V lost 6 bases to trimming and J lost 5 bases; unmatched junction nucleotides: 5. CDR3 sequence reads: CSVAGGGETQYF. In DNA form, the CDR3 reads TGCAGCGTCGCCGGCGGGGGGGAGACCCAGTACTTC.

The rearrangement joins TRBV11-2 to TRBJ2-1; 7 bases map to TRBD2. The CDR3 consists of 18 residues. Germline CDR1 is SGHAT and CDR2 is FQNNGV. V trimming: 3 bases; J trimming: 6 bases; junction bases outside the gene matches: 17. The CDR3 protein is CASSFFFLLGSGINEQFF. The CDR3 coding sequence is TGTGCCAGCAGCTTTTTCTTCCTCCTTGGAAGCGGGATCAATGAGCAGTTCTTC.

The table lists this clone with a count of one. CDR3 amino acids: CASSPLGDQPQHF. The CDR3 coding sequence is TGTGCCAGCTCACCCCTCGGGGATCAGCCCCAGCATTTT. This chain links TRBV18 with TRBJ1-5; D is unresolved. With 3 bases removed from V and 5 bases from J, the gap between germline ends came to 8 bases. CDR1 is KGHSH and CDR2 is LQKENI in the germline V gene. The CDR3 length is 13 residues.

The table lists this clone with a few counts. An end of the junction differs from the germline gene, which may be a read error. The chain uses TRBV3-1 (or the pseudogene TRBV3-2) and TRBJ2-7; maybe TRBD2 (5 bases). Germline lookup yields CDR1 LGHDT and CDR2 YNNKEL (reference sequence). The CDR3 has 9 amino acids. For the CDR3, the DNA is TGTGCCAGCAGCCAAGACGGGGACTTC. Amino acids: CASSQDGDF.

The chain recombines TRBV2 with TRBJ2-7; 10 positions match TRBD1. The germline V gene encodes CDR1 SNHLY and CDR2 FYNNEI. Trimming removed 3 bases from V and 2 bases from J; junction bases left unmatched: 4. This CDR3 spans 15 amino acids. This CDR3 reads CASSEQGQGAYEQYV. DNA of the CDR3: TGTGCCAGCAGTGAGCAAGGACAGGGGGCCTACGAGCAGTACGTC.

As for this clone: The junction departs from germline at one end; a sequencing error may be responsible. The V gene is TRBV28, the J gene TRBJ1-6, with D possibly matching TRBD1 (5 bases). Germline V CDR1 and CDR2: MDHEN, SYDVKM. This CDR3 is 13 amino acids long. The CDR3 region has the DNA TGTGCCAGCAGTTCCCCCGGGGGGGGAACCCCCTTCTTT. Its protein product is CASSSPGGGTPFF. Combining the CDR3 with reference TRBV28 and TRBJ1-6 gives the whole variable domain DVKVTQSSRYLVKRTGEKVFLECVQDMDHENMFWYRQDPGLGLRLIYFSYDVKMKEKGDIPEGYSVSREKKERFSLILESASTNQTSMYLCASSSPGGGTPFFGNGTRLTVT.

V and J are TRBV18 and TRBJ1-4, with D perhaps TRBD1 (6 bases). From germline, CDR1 is KGHSH and CDR2 LQKENI. The CDR3 is 16 amino acids. Trimming removed 3 bases from V and 0 bases from J, with 11 bases in between. Here the CDR3 DNA reads TGTGCCAGCTCACCTCGGACAGTTGCAACTAATGAAAAACTGTTTTTT. Encoded protein: CASSPRTVATNEKLFF.

V is TRBV6-5 and J is TRBJ1-2; 7 nucleotides agree with TRBD1. Trimming cost V 7 bases and J 8 bases; bases outside gene matches: 4. The CDR3 is 11 residues long. Looked up from germline, CDR1 is MNHEY and CDR2 is SVGAGI. The CDR3, as DNA: TGTGCCAGCACAAGGGGGCTAGGCTACACCTTC. As protein: CASTRGLGYTF.

There are a few counts of this clone. The CDR3 here is CASSVTSGSFDTQYF. The DNA of the CDR3 is TGTGCCAGTAGCGTAACTAGCGGGAGTTTTGATACGCAGTATTTT. This sequence joins TRBV19 and TRBJ2-3; 11 bases agree with TRBD2. Germline values: CDR1 LNHDA, CDR2 SQIVND (reference sequence). Trimming removed 6 bases from V and 6 bases from J; junction bases left unmatched: 8. The CDR3 has 15 residues.

J is TRBJ2-5 and V is TRBV18; D is possibly TRBD1 (6 bases). Trimming cost V 3 bases and J 2 bases, with 7 bases left between them. CDR1 is KGHSH and CDR2 is LQKENI in the germline V gene. This CDR3 comprises 13 residues. CDR3 coding DNA: TGTGCCAGCTCACCCGGACAGCAAGAGACCCAGTACTTC. Translation: CASSPGQQETQYF.

The gene calls are TRBV5-1 and TRBJ2-3; no clear D. Trimming pared 3 bases from V and 0 bases from J, leaving 5 bases between. CDR3 size: 13 residues. Germline V gene sequence: CDR1 SGHRS, CDR2 YFSETQ. The CDR3 region is CASSYSSTDTQYF. The CDR3 DNA reads as TGCGCCAGCAGCTACTCTAGCACAGATACGCAGTATTTT.

The chain has TRBV6-5 and TRBJ2-1; 8 nucleotides match TRBD2. CDR1 MNHEY and CDR2 SVGAGI come from the germline V gene. This CDR3 has 11 residues. V was pared by 6 bases and J by 14 bases, with 6 bases of the junction left unmatched. The CDR3 bases are TGTGCCAGCAGACACGGGAGGGAAAAGTTCTTC. Its translation is CASRHGREKFF.

The rearrangement uses TRBV2 and TRBJ1-2, with a possible D match to TRBD1 (6 bases). This CDR3 region has 22 residues. V lost 5 bases and J lost 0, with 34 bases in between. Germline CDR1 reads SNHLY; CDR2 reads FYNNEI. The CDR3 is CASSFVSPGQRTFKEANYGYTF. The DNA of the CDR3 is TGTGCCAGCAGTTTTGTTTCTCCGGGACAACGAACGTTCAAGGAAGCTAACTATGGCTACACCTTC.

V usage is TRBV7-8 and J usage is TRBJ2-7; TRBD2 agrees at 10 bases. The J segment lost 0 bases and the V segment lost 1 base, leaving 9 bases of the junction unmatched. The V gene's germline CDR1 is SGHVS and CDR2 FQNEAQ. This CDR3 has 18 amino acids. The CDR3 nucleotides read TGTGCCAGCAGCTTAGGAAGGACTAGCGGTACCTTCTCCTACGAGCAGTACTTC. Residues: CASSLGRTSGTFSYEQYF. The whole variable domain, filled in from reference TRBV7-8 and TRBJ2-7, reads GAGVSQSPRYKVAKRGQDVALRCDPISGHVSLFWYQQALGQGPEFLTYFQNEAQLDKSGLPSDRFFAERPEGSVSTLKIQRTQQEDSAVYLCASSLGRTSGTFSYEQYFGPGTRLTVT.

CDR3 bases: TGCGCCAGCAGTCAAGACGGGACAGGGACCACTGAAGCTTTCTTT. Translation gives CASSQDGTGTTEAFF. The chain combines TRBV23-1 with TRBJ1-1; 9 bases line up with TRBD1. TRBV23-1 is known as an ORF, though its function is uncertain. V gave up 2 bases and J gave up 4 bases; unmatched junction bases: 5. The CDR3 is 15 residues long.

V and J are TRBV5-1 and TRBJ2-7, with 9 bases aligning to TRBD1. The germline V gene has CDR1 SGHRS and CDR2 YFSETQ. The CDR3 length is 14 residues. J was trimmed by 6 bases and V by 5 bases; bases with no gene match: 9. The DNA for the CDR3 is TGCGCCAGCAGTTCGACGGGACAGGGAGGCGAGCAGTACTTC. Protein product: CASSSTGQGGEQYF. Together with reference TRBV5-1 and TRBJ2-7, the CDR3 gives the full variable domain: KAGVTQTPRYLIKTRGQQVTLSCSPISGHRSVSWYQQTPGQGLQFLFEYFSETQRNKGNFPGRFSGRQFSNSRSEMNVSTLELGDSALYLCASSSTGQGGEQYFGPGTRLTVT.

This sequence joins TRBV19 and TRBJ2-7; the D gene is possibly TRBD2 (6 bases). V lost 3 bases and J lost 1, with 7 bases in between. This CDR3 has 13 amino acids. The germline CDR1 and CDR2 sequences are LNHDA and SQIVND (reference sequence). Written as DNA, the CDR3 is TGTGCCAGTAGTATGGGACTTTCCTACGAGCAGTACTTC. This gives the protein CASSMGLSYEQYF.

The chain links TRBV5-1 to TRBJ2-2; TRBD1 matches at 10 bases. CDR3 length: 15 residues. In germline, CDR1 is SGHRS, CDR2 YFSETQ. V was pared by 4 bases and J by 5 bases, with 5 bases of the junction left unmatched. The CDR3 region has the DNA TGCGCCAGCAGCGACCCGGGACAGGGGACCGGGGAGCTGTTTTTT. It specifies CASSDPGQGTGELFF.

The rearrangement joins TRBV6-5 to TRBJ1-2; TRBD1 might be the D (5 bases). Trimming left V 6 bases short and J 5 bases short, with 16 bases between. The germline CDR1 and CDR2 sequences are MNHEY and SVGAGI. The CDR3 covers 14 residues. CDR3 sequence reads: CASRYQGSGYGYTF. CDR3 in DNA: TGTGCCAGCAGATATCAGGGATCGGGTTATGGCTACACCTTC.

This chain joins TRBV6-2 or TRBV6-3 and TRBJ1-4; D unclear. Trimming pared 2 bases from V and 5 bases from J, leaving 9 bases between. This CDR3 is 14 amino acids long. CDR1 is MNHEY and CDR2 is SVGEGT in the germline V gene. In DNA, the CDR3 is TGTGCCAGCAGTTACAGGCCAGGCAATGAAAAACTGTTTTTT. Protein sequence: CASSYRPGNEKLFF.

V gene TRBV3-1 (or the pseudogene TRBV3-2) combines with J gene TRBJ2-4; perhaps TRBD1 as D (6 bases). CDR3 length: 13 amino acids. Trimming took 4 bases from V and 13 from J, leaving 17 bases between them. Germline CDR1 reads LGHDT; CDR2 reads YNNKEL (reference sequence). CDR3 nucleotide sequence: TGTGCCAGCAGCCCCTTCCTAGGGACACAGCAGTACTTC. Its translation: CASSPFLGTQQYF.

This clone was detected a few times. The V and J genes are TRBV7-9 and TRBJ2-2; possible D gene TRBD1, 5 bases. Per the germline V gene, CDR1 is SEHNR and CDR2 is FQNEAQ (reference sequence). This CDR3 region has 12 residues. The ends were cut back, 6 bases at V and 8 bases at J, with 10 bases in the middle. CDR3 region: CASRQGGGELFF. The CDR3 DNA follows: TGTGCCAGCAGGCAGGGCGGAGGGGAGCTGTTTTTT.

This clone was counted a single time. V usage is TRBV7-8 and J usage is TRBJ2-7, with 11 positions matching TRBD2. The CDR3 runs to 16 residues. V gave up 6 bases and J gave up 0 bases; unmatched junction bases: 7. Per germline, CDR1 SGHVS and CDR2 FQNEAQ. For the CDR3, the DNA is TGTGCCAGCAGTTCACTAGCGGGGGATAGCTCCTACGAGCAGTACTTC. Amino acid sequence: CASSSLAGDSSYEQYF.

This chain links TRBV19 with TRBJ1-2, with D perhaps TRBD1 (5 bases). Trimming took 7 bases from V and 0 from J, leaving 18 bases between them. The germline V gene encodes CDR1 LNHDA and CDR2 SQIVND (reference sequence). CDR3 length equals 16 residues. This CDR3 is CASTPGPRRTNYGYTF. In DNA, the CDR3 is TGTGCCAGTACTCCAGGGCCTAGGCGGACTAACTATGGCTACACCTTC.